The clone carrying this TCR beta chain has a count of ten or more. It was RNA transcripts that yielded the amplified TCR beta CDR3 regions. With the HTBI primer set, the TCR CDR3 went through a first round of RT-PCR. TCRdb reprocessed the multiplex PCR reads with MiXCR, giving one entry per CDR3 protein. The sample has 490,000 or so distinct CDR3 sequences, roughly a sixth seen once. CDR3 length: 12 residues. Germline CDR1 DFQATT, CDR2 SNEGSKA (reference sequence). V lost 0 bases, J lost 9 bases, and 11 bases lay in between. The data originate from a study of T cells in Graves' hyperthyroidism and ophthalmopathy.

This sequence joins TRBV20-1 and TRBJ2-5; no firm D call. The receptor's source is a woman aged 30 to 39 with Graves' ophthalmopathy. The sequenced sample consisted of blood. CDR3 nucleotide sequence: TGCAGTGCTAGAGACAAACAAGATCCCCAGTACTTC. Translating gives CSARDKQDPQYF.